Shown below are 12 T cell receptor beta chains from a single sample sequenced in a study of control samples from healthy donors and cancer patients. Sequenced by immunoSEQ multiplex PCR; TCRdb stores in-frame clones only, minus some. The sample lists 150,000 to 200,000 clones; about 94% were seen once. The sample was blood. These receptors came from a woman in her thirties or forties in good health.

V and J are TRBV27 and TRBJ1-2; no definite D call. In germline, CDR1 is MNHEY, CDR2 SMNVEV (reference sequence). V lost 4 bases, J lost 3 bases, and 9 bases lay in between. CDR3 length equals 13 residues. CDR3 sequence (DNA): TGTGCCAGCAGTTACGAAGGACACTATGGCTACACCTTC. This codes for CASSYEGHYGYTF.

This chain uses TRBV28 with TRBJ1-2, with TRBD1 matching 7 bases. Trimming took 6 bases from V and 2 from J; bases not matched to a gene: 6. This CDR3 comprises 14 residues. Germline CDR1 and CDR2: MDHEN and SYDVKM. DNA for the CDR3: TGTGCCAGCAGAGATTCCAGGGGGAACTATGGCTACACCTTC. Residues: CASRDSRGNYGYTF.

V usage is TRBV4-3 and J usage is TRBJ2-5; 9 bases align to TRBD1. This CDR3 has 15 residues. The germline gives CDR1 LGHNA, CDR2 YSLEER. The junction had 6 bases not matched to a gene; V was cut back by 4 bases and J by 3 bases. The CDR3 reads CASSPRDRAKETQYF. CDR3 nucleotides: TGCGCCAGCAGCCCCAGGGACAGGGCAAAAGAGACCCAGTACTTC.

The rearrangement links TRBV27 to TRBJ1-5; the D gene is possibly TRBD1 (6 bases). Germline CDR1 MNHEY, CDR2 SMNVEV (reference sequence). The CDR3 loop spans 15 amino acids. The V gene lost 2 bases and the J gene lost 3 bases, with 11 bases spanning the gap. CDR3 in amino acids: CASSLTWTVNQPQHF. The CDR3 bases are TGTGCCAGCAGTTTAACTTGGACAGTCAATCAGCCCCAGCATTTT.

This sequence joins TRBV27 and TRBJ1-1; possibly TRBD1 for D (6 bases). CDR1 and CDR2 (germline): MNHEY, SMNVEV (reference sequence). Trimming took off 6 bases at V and 2 bases at J, with 16 bases between the two ends. The CDR3 totals 15 residues. As DNA, the CDR3 is TGTGCCAGCAGATGGACAGCCGACTTTAACACTGAAGCTTTCTTT. It translates to CASRWTADFNTEAFF.

The chain combines TRBV3-1 (or the pseudogene TRBV3-2) with TRBJ2-7, with 9 bases lining up with TRBD1. J gave up 2 bases and V 4 bases, and 6 bases lay outside the gene matches. The CDR3 has 15 amino acids. Germline lookup yields CDR1 LGHDT and CDR2 YNNKEL (reference sequence). The CDR3 reads CASSPRDRAPYEQYF. In nucleotides, the CDR3 is TGTGCCAGCAGCCCCCGGGACAGGGCCCCCTACGAGCAGTACTTC.

The gene calls are TRBV6-6 and TRBJ2-7, with 9 bases identical to TRBD1. The CDR3 length is 14 residues. V lost 6 bases, J lost 2 bases, and 5 bases stayed unmatched. The germline gives CDR1 MNHNY, CDR2 SVGAGI (reference sequence). CDR3 coding DNA: TGTGCCAGCAGGGAAAACAGGGGGCCCTACGAGCAGTACTTC. It is translated as CASRENRGPYEQYF.

The rearrangement joins TRBV9 to TRBJ2-7, with 10 bases identical to TRBD1. The CDR3 covers 14 residues. Germline V lookup: CDR1 SGDLS, CDR2 YYNGEE. The ends lost 0 bases at V and 6 bases at J; junction bases unmatched: 3. In nucleotides, the CDR3 is TGTGCCAGCAGCGTAGGGGACAGGGGACTCGAGCAGTACTTC. Translation: CASSVGDRGLEQYF.

The chain couples TRBV6-5 to TRBJ2-7, with D possibly being TRBD1 (5 bases). This CDR3 has 15 amino acids. Per the germline V gene, CDR1 is MNHEY and CDR2 is SVGAGI. Trimming took off 1 base at V and 6 bases at J, with 16 bases between the two ends. The CDR3 here is CASSYFRDWGPEQYF. The DNA for the CDR3 is TGTGCCAGCAGTTACTTCAGGGATTGGGGCCCCGAGCAGTACTTC.

This chain uses TRBV29-1 with TRBJ2-7, with D hard to call. Germline-derived CDR1 and CDR2 are SQVTM and ANQGSEA. The CDR3 is made up of 12 amino acids. V gave up 2 bases and J gave up 3 bases, with 8 bases separating them. The DNA for the CDR3 is TGCAGCGTTGAAAGTGATAGCTACGAGCAGTACTTC. Its protein product is CSVESDSYEQYF.

CDR3 bases: TGTGCCAGCAGCACCCAGGGTTTCCGCAAAGACACCGGGGAGCTGTTTTTT. Translating it yields CASSTQGFRKDTGELFF. The chain combines TRBV21-1 with TRBJ2-2; whether TRBD1, the table's D call, matches the DNA was not checked. TRBV21-1 is annotated as a pseudogene. The CDR3 contains 17 residues.

V is TRBV2 and J is TRBJ2-2; possibly TRBD1 for D (5 bases). The ends were cut back, 4 bases at V and 3 bases at J, with 12 bases in the middle. Per germline, CDR1 SNHLY and CDR2 FYNNEI. This CDR3 is 15 amino acids long. DNA for the CDR3: TGTGCCAGCAGTGGGGGCTCTACGGACACCGGGGAGCTGTTTTTT. Its translation: CASSGGSTDTGELFF.